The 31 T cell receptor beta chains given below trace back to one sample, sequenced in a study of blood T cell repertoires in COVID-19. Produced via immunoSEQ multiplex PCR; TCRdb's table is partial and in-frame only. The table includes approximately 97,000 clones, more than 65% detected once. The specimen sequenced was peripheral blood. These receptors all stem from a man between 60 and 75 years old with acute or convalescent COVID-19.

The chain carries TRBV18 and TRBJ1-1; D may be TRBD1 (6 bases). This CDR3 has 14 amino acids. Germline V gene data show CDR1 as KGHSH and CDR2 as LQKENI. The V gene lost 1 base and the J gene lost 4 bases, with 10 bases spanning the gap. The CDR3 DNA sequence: TGTGCCAGCTCACCACTCGCAGGGGTCACTGAAGCTTTCTTT. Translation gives CASSPLAGVTEAFF.

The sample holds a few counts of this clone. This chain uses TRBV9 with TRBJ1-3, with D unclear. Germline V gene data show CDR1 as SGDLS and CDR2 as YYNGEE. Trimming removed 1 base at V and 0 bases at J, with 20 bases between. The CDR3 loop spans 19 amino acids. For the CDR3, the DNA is TGTGCCAGCAGCGTATCCGGCGGGCACCTCGACCTCTCTGGAAACACCATATATTTT. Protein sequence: CASSVSGGHLDLSGNTIYF. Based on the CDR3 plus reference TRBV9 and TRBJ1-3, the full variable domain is DSGVTQTPKHLITATGQRVTLRCSPRSGDLSVYWYQQSLDQGLQFLIQYYNGEERAKGNILERFSAQQFPDLHSELNLSSLELGDSALYFCASSVSGGHLDLSGNTIYFGEGSWLTVV.

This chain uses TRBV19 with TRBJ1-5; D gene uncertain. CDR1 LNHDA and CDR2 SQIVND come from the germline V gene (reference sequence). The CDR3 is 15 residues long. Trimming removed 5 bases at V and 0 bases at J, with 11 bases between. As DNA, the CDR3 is TGTGCCAGTAGTGCCAACAGAGATAGCAATCAGCCCCAGCATTTT. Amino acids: CASSANRDSNQPQHF.

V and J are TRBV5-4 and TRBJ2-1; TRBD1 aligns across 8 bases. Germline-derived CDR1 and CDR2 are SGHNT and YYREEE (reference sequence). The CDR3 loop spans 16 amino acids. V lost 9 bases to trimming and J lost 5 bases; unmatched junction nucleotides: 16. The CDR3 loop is CATNLPGTGQNNEQFF. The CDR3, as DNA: TGTGCCACCAATCTCCCCGGGACAGGACAAAACAATGAGCAGTTCTTC.

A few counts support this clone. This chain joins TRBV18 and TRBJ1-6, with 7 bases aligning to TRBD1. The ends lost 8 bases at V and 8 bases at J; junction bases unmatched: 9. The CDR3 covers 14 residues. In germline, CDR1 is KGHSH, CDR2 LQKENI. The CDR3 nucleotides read TGTGCCAGCACGGGGGCTCAGGGGGATTCACCCCTCCACTTT. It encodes CASTGAQGDSPLHF.

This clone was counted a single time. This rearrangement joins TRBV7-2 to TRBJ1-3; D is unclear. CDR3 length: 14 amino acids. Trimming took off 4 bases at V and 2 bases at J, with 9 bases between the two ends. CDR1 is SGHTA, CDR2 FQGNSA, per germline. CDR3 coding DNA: TGTGCCAGCAGCTCCCGAGGAGCTGGAAACACCATATATTTT. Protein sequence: CASSSRGAGNTIYF.

Here the CDR3 DNA reads TGTGCCAGCAGTTTGACAGGGAATGAAAAACTGTTTTTT. The encoded protein is CASSLTGNEKLFF. This chain links TRBV6-5 with TRBJ1-4; TRBD1 agrees at 7 bases. V shed 4 bases and J 5 bases; nucleotides not matched to a gene: 1. Germline loops: CDR1 MNHEY, CDR2 SVGAGI. CDR3 size: 13 residues.

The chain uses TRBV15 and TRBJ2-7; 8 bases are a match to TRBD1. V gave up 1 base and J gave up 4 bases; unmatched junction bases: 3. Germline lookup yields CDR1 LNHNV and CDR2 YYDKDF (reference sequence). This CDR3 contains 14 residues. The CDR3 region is CATSRGDRNYEQYF. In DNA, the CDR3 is TGTGCCACCAGCAGAGGGGACAGGAATTACGAGCAGTACTTC.

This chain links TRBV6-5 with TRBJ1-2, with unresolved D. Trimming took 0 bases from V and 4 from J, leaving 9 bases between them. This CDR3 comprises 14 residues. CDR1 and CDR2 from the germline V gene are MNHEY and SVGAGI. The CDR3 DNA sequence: TGTGCCAGCAGTTACTCGTCGGGAGGCTATGGCTACACCTTC. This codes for CASSYSSGGYGYTF.

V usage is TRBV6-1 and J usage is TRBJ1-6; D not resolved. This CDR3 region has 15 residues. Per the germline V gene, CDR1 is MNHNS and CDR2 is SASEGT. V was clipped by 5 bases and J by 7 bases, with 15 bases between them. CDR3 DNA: TGTGCCAGCAGTTTTTTGGAGTCTCCCAATTCACCCCTCCACTTT. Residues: CASSFLESPNSPLHF.

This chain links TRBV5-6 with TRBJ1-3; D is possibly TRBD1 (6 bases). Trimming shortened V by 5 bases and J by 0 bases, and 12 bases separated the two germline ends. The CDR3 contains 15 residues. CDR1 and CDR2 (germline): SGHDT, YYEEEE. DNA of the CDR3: TGTGCCAGCAGTCGGGGGGCCAGCTCTGGAAACACCATATATTTT. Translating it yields CASSRGASSGNTIYF.

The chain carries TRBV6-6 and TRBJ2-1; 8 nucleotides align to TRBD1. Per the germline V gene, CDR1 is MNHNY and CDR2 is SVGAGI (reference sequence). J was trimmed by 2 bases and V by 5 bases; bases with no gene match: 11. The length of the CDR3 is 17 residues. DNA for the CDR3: TGTGCCAGCAGTCTTTGGACAGGGAGCCTAACCTACAATGAGCAGTTCTTC. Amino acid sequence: CASSLWTGSLTYNEQFF.

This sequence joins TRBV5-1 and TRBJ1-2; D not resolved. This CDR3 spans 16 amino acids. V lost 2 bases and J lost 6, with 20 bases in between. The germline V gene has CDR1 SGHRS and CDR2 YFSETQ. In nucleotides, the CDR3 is TGCGCCAGCAGCTTCAATCTTCCGGACGGGAGGAATGGCTACACCTTC. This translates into CASSFNLPDGRNGYTF.

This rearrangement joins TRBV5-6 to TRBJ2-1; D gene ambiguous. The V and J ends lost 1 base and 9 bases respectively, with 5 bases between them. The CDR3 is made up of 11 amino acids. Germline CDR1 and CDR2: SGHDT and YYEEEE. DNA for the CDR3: TGTGCCAGCAGCTTGTTGAGTGAGCAGTTCTTC. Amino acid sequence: CASSLLSEQFF.

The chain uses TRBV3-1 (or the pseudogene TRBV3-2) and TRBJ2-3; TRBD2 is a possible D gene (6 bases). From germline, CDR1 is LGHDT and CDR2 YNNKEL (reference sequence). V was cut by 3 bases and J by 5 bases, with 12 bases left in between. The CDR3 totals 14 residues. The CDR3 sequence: CASSQASVKDTQYF. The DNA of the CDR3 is TGTGCCAGCAGCCAGGCTAGCGTTAAAGATACGCAGTATTTT.

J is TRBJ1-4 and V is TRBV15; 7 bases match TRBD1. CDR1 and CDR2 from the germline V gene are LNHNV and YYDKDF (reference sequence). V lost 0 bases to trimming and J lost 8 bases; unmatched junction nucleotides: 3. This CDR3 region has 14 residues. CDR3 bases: TGTGCCACCAGCAGAGACAGGGGGTACGAAAAACTGTTTTTT. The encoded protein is CATSRDRGYEKLFF. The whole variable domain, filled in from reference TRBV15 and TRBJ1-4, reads DAMVIQNPRYQVTQFGKPVTLSCSQTLNHNVMYWYQQKSSQAPKLLFHYYDKDFNNEADTPDNFQSRRPNTSFCFLDIRSPGLGDTAMYLCATSRDRGYEKLFFGSGTQLSVL.

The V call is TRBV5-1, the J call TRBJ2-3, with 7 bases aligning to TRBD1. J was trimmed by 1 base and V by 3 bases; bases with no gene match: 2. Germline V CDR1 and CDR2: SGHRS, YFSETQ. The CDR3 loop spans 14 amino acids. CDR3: CASSSTGGTDTQYF. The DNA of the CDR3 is TGCGCCAGCAGCTCTACAGGGGGCACAGATACGCAGTATTTT.

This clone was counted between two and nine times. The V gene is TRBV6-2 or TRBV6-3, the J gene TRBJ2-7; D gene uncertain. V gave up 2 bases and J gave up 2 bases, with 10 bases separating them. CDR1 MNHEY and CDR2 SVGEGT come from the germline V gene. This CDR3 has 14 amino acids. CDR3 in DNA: TGTGCCAGCAGTTACGGGCAGATTACCTACGAGCAGTACTTC. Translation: CASSYGQITYEQYF.

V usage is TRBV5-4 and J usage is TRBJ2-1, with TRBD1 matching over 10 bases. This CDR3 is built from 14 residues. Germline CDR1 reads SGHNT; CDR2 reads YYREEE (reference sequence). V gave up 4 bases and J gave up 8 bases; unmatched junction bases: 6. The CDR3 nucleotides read TGTGCCAGCAGCCCCGGCGGGACAGGGGATGAGCAGTTCTTC. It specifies CASSPGGTGDEQFF.

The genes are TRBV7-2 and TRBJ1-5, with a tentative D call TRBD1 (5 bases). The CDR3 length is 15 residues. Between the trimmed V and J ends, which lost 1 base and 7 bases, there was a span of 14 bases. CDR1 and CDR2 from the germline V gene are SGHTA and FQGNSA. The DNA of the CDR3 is TGTGCCAGCAGCTTAGTGAATTCGGGGGGACAGCCCCAGCATTTT. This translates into CASSLVNSGGQPQHF.

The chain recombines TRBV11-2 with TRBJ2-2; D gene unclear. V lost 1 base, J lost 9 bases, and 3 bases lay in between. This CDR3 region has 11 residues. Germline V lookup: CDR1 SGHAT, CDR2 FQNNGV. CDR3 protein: CASSLVRELFF. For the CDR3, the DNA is TGTGCCAGCAGCTTAGTTAGGGAGCTGTTTTTT. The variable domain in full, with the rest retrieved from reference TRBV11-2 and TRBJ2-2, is EAGVAQSPRYKIIEKRQSVAFWCNPISGHATLYWYQQILGQGPKLLIQFQNNGVVDDSQLPKDRFSAERLKGVDSTLKIQPAKLEDSAVYLCASSLVRELFFGEGSRLTVL.

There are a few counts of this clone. In DNA, the CDR3 is TGTGCCAGCAGCTCAAACAGGGACAATGAGCAGTTCTTC. This sequence encodes CASSSNRDNEQFF. The chain carries TRBV7-2 and TRBJ2-1, with a possible D match to TRBD1 (6 bases). V lost 4 bases to trimming and J lost 5 bases, with 9 bases between them. The CDR3 loop spans 13 amino acids. Per germline, CDR1 SGHTA and CDR2 FQGNSA.

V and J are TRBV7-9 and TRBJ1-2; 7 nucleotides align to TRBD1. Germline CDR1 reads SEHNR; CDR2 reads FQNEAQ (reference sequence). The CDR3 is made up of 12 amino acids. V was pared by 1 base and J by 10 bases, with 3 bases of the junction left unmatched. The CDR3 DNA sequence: TGTGCCAGCAGCTTAGTCGGGACAGTCTACACCTTC. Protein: CASSLVGTVYTF.

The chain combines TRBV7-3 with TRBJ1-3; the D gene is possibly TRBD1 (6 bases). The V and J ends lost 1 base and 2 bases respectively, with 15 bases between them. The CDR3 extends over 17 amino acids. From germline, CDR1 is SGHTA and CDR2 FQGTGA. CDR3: CASSLSQGGFAGNTIYF. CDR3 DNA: TGTGCCAGCAGCTTAAGTCAAGGGGGTTTTGCTGGAAACACCATATATTTT.

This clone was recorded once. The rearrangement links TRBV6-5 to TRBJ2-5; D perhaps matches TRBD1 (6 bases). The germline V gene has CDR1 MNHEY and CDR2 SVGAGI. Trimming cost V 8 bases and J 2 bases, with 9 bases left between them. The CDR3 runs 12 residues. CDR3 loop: CASQGFQETQYF. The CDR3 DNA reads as TGTGCCAGCCAGGGGTTTCAAGAGACCCAGTACTTC.

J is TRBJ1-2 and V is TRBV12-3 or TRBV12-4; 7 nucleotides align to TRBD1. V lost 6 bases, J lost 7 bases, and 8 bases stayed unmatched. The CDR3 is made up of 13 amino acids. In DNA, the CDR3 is TGTGCCAGCAGCCCCGGGGGACAGCGTGGCTACACCTTC. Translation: CASSPGGQRGYTF.

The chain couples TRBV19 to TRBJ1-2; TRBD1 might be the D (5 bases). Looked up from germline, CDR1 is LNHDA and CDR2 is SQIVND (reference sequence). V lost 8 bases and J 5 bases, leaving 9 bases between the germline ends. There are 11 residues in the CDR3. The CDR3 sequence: CASRQTYGYTF. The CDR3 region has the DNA TGTGCCAGTCGACAGACTTATGGCTACACCTTC.

CDR3 sequence reads: CASSLPYSYGYTF. As DNA, the CDR3 is TGTGCCAGCAGCTTGCCGTACTCCTATGGCTACACCTTC. V usage is TRBV5-6 and J usage is TRBJ1-2; D gene uncertain. Germline V gives CDR1 SGHDT, CDR2 YYEEEE. Between the trimmed V and J ends, which lost 1 base and 4 bases, there was a span of 8 bases. CDR3 size: 13 residues.

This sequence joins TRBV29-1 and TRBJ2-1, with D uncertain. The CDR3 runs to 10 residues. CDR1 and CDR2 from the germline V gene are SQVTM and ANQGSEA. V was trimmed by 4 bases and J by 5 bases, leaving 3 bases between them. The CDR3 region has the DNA TGCAGCGTTGCTCACAATGAGCAGTTCTTC. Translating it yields CSVAHNEQFF.

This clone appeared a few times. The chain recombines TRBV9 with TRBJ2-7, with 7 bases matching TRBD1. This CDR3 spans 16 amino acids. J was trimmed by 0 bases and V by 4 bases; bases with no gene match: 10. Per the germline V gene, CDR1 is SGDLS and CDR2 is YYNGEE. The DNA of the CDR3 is TGTGCCAGCAGCAAAGGAGCGACAGGGCTCTCCTACGAGCAGTACTTC. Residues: CASSKGATGLSYEQYF.

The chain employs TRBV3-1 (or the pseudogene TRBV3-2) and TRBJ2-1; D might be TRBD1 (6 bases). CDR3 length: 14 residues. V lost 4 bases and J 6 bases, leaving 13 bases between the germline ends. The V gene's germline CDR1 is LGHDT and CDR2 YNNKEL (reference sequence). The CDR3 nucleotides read TGTGCCAGCAGCCGACCCGGGACATTCAATGAGCAGTTCTTC. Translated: CASSRPGTFNEQFF.